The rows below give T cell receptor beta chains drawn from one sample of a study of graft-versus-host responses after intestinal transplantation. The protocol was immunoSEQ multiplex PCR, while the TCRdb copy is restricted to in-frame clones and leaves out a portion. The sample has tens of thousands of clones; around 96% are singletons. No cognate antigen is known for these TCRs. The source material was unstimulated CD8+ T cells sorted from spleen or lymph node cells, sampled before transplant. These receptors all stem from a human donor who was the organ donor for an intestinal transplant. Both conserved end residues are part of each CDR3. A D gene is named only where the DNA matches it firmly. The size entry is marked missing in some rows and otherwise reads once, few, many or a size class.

CDR3 DNA: TGTGCCAGCAGTTACTCGGGGACGGGTGGCACTGAAGCTTTCTTT; CDR3 protein: CASSYSGTGGTEAFF; V gene: TRBV6-5; J gene: TRBJ1-1; D gene: NA; clone size: NA
CDR3 DNA: TGCGCCAGCAGGGGACAGGGGAATTCACCCCTCCACTTT; CDR3 protein: CASRGQGNSPLHF; V gene: TRBV10-2; J gene: TRBJ1-6; D gene: TRBD1; clone size: few
CDR3 DNA: TGTGCCAGCAGTTCAGGAGAGAACACTGAAGCTTTCTTT; CDR3 protein: CASSSGENTEAFF; V gene: TRBV28; J gene: TRBJ1-1; D gene: NA; clone size: NA
CDR3 DNA: TGTGCCAGCGACCGGGGTTACTATGGCTACACCTTC; CDR3 protein: CASDRGYYGYTF; V gene: TRBV28; J gene: TRBJ1-2; D gene: NA; clone size: NA
CDR3 DNA: TGCAGCCACAGGGGTGGCCACGGGACTGAAGCTTTCTTT; CDR3 protein: CSHRGGHGTEAFF; V gene: TRBV29-1; J gene: TRBJ1-1; D gene: TRBD1; clone size: NA
CDR3 DNA: TGTGCCAGCAGTTTATTGGGGGCAGGGAGGGCTGCATATGGCTACACCTTC; CDR3 protein: CASSLLGAGRAAYGYTF; V gene: TRBV27; J gene: TRBJ1-2; D gene: NA; clone size: NA
CDR3 DNA: TGCGCCAGCACGAAGGGGGGGGAGCAGTACTTC; CDR3 protein: CASTKGGEQYF; V gene: TRBV4-1; J gene: TRBJ2-7; D gene: NA; clone size: NA
CDR3 DNA: TGTGCCAGTGACCATCCCGCGGGGGGGCCCAATGAGCAGTTCTTC; CDR3 protein: CASDHPAGGPNEQFF; V gene: TRBV19; J gene: TRBJ2-1; D gene: TRBD2; clone size: NA
CDR3 DNA: TGCGCCAGCATTCACGACCAGGGGACATACAATGAGCAGTTCTTC; CDR3 protein: CASIHDQGTYNEQFF; V gene: TRBV4-1; J gene: TRBJ2-1; D gene: NA; clone size: NA
CDR3 DNA: TGTGCCAGCAGTTTATACGGGACAGGGAGACAGCCCCAGCATTTT; CDR3 protein: CASSLYGTGRQPQHF; V gene: TRBV28; J gene: TRBJ1-5; D gene: TRBD1; clone size: NA
CDR3 DNA: TGTGCCAGCAGCCAAGGGGGTGCCAGCTCCTACGAGCAGTACTTC; CDR3 protein: CASSQGGASSYEQYF; V gene: TRBV14; J gene: TRBJ2-7; D gene: NA; clone size: NA
CDR3 DNA: TGTGCCAGCAGCTTGAGGGAGTATGGCTACACCTTC; CDR3 protein: CASSLREYGYTF; V gene: TRBV5-4; J gene: TRBJ1-2; D gene: NA; clone size: NA
CDR3 DNA: TGTGCCAGCAGTTTATCTGCACAGGCATGGAGAGGCTACACCTTC; CDR3 protein: CASSLSAQAWRGYTF; V gene: TRBV27; J gene: TRBJ1-2; D gene: NA; clone size: NA
CDR3 DNA: TGTGCCAGCAGCTTAGTAATGGCCCCGGGGGCTGAAGCTTTCTTT; CDR3 protein: CASSLVMAPGAEAFF; V gene: TRBV11-3; J gene: TRBJ1-1; D gene: NA; clone size: NA
CDR3 DNA: TGTGCCTGGAGTACTGGGGGACCCGGAAACACCATATATTTT; CDR3 protein: CAWSTGGPGNTIYF; V gene: TRBV30; J gene: TRBJ1-3; D gene: NA; clone size: once
CDR3 DNA: TGCGCCAGCAGCCAAGATGGCGCGGCTCGCTATGGCTACACCTTC; CDR3 protein: CASSQDGAARYGYTF; V gene: TRBV4-3; J gene: TRBJ1-2; D gene: NA; clone size: NA
CDR3 DNA: TGTGCCAGCAGCGTGGGACAGGGGGTGGCCTACGAGCAGTACTTC; CDR3 protein: CASSVGQGVAYEQYF; V gene: TRBV7-2; J gene: TRBJ2-7; D gene: TRBD1; clone size: NA
CDR3 DNA: TGTGCCAGCAGCATACAGGGGGCGAATCAGCCCCAGCATTTT; CDR3 protein: CASSIQGANQPQHF; V gene: TRBV7-8; J gene: TRBJ1-5; D gene: TRBD1; clone size: NA
CDR3 DNA: TGTGCCAGCAGCGTAGGCCTCGCAGGCGAGCAGTACTTC; CDR3 protein: CASSVGLAGEQYF; V gene: TRBV9; J gene: TRBJ2-7; D gene: NA; clone size: NA
CDR3 DNA: TGTGCCAGCAGCCAAGTGGGGGTACAGAGGGGTGGTGAAAAACTGTTTTTT; CDR3 protein: CASSQVGVQRGGEKLFF; V gene: TRBV14; J gene: TRBJ1-4; D gene: NA; clone size: NA
CDR3 DNA: TGTGCCAGCAGCTTCGGGACGGGAAGCAATCAGCCCCAGCATTTT; CDR3 protein: CASSFGTGSNQPQHF; V gene: TRBV7-8; J gene: TRBJ1-5; D gene: NA; clone size: NA
CDR3 DNA: TGCGCCAGCAGCCAACAGGCGTCGGATTCACCCCTCCACTTT; CDR3 protein: CASSQQASDSPLHF; V gene: TRBV4-1; J gene: TRBJ1-6; D gene: NA; clone size: few
CDR3 DNA: TGCGCCAGCAGTGAGGGATCCAATCAGCCCCAGCATTTT; CDR3 protein: CASSEGSNQPQHF; V gene: TRBV10-2; J gene: TRBJ1-5; D gene: NA; clone size: NA
CDR3 DNA: TGCGCCAGCAGACTCCGACATCCAACTAATGAAAAACTGTTTTTT; CDR3 protein: CASRLRHPTNEKLFF; V gene: TRBV4-1; J gene: TRBJ1-4; D gene: NA; clone size: NA
CDR3 DNA: TGTGCCAGCAGCCAAGAAGGTTTGGGGACTTCACCCCTCCACTTT; CDR3 protein: CASSQEGLGTSPLHF; V gene: TRBV14; J gene: TRBJ1-6; D gene: NA; clone size: NA
CDR3 DNA: TGCGCCAGCAGCTTGTCAGGGGGGCATTCACCCCTCCACTTT; CDR3 protein: CASSLSGGHSPLHF; V gene: TRBV5-1; J gene: TRBJ1-6; D gene: TRBD1; clone size: NA
CDR3 DNA: TGTGCCAGCAGCTTAGAGCTACCCTACGAGCAGTACTTC; CDR3 protein: CASSLELPYEQYF; V gene: TRBV11-2; J gene: TRBJ2-7; D gene: NA; clone size: NA
CDR3 DNA: TGTGCCAGCAGCTTAGAGGACAGACAAGGGACCCAGTACTTC; CDR3 protein: CASSLEDRQGTQYF; V gene: TRBV7-2; J gene: TRBJ2-5; D gene: NA; clone size: NA
CDR3 DNA: TGTGCCAGCAGTGAGGGACTAGCGTTCCCAGATACGCAGTATTTT; CDR3 protein: CASSEGLAFPDTQYF; V gene: TRBV2; J gene: TRBJ2-3; D gene: TRBD2; clone size: once
CDR3 DNA: TGTGCCAGCAGAGACAGGGGTAACTATGGCTACACCTTC; CDR3 protein: CASRDRGNYGYTF; V gene: TRBV6-1; J gene: TRBJ1-2; D gene: TRBD1; clone size: NA
CDR3 DNA: TGTGCCAGCAGCTTAGAATGGTCCCGAACAGAGGTCGAGCAGTACTTC; CDR3 protein: CASSLEWSRTEVEQYF; V gene: TRBV7-9; J gene: TRBJ2-7; D gene: NA; clone size: NA
CDR3 DNA: TGTGCCTGGACGGCAGCACCTAACTATGGCTACACCTTC; CDR3 protein: CAWTAAPNYGYTF; V gene: TRBV30; J gene: TRBJ1-2; D gene: NA; clone size: NA
CDR3 DNA: TGCGCCAGCAGCCAAGGGACAGGGGACACCGGGGAGCTGTTTTTT; CDR3 protein: CASSQGTGDTGELFF; V gene: TRBV4-3; J gene: TRBJ2-2; D gene: TRBD1; clone size: NA
CDR3 DNA: TGTGCCAGCAGCTTGGTCGGCGGGGAGCTGTTTTTT; CDR3 protein: CASSLVGGELFF; V gene: TRBV5-4; J gene: TRBJ2-2; D gene: NA; clone size: NA
CDR3 DNA: TGTGCCAGCAGTTTATCGGGGGGGCATCCCTACGAGCAGTACTTC; CDR3 protein: CASSLSGGHPYEQYF; V gene: TRBV27; J gene: TRBJ2-7; D gene: NA; clone size: NA
CDR3 DNA: TGTGCCAGCAGTGACTCCGGGGGGGCCCTTGTCGATGAGCAGTTCTTC; CDR3 protein: CASSDSGGALVDEQFF; V gene: TRBV6-4; J gene: TRBJ2-1; D gene: TRBD2; clone size: NA
CDR3 DNA: TGTGCCAGCGGGACAGGGGACTACGAGCAGTACTTC; CDR3 protein: CASGTGDYEQYF; V gene: TRBV7-6; J gene: TRBJ2-7; D gene: TRBD1; clone size: NA
CDR3 DNA: TGTGCCAGCAGTGATTTGGACGTTCGTGGCTACACCTTC; CDR3 protein: CASSDLDVRGYTF; V gene: TRBV28; J gene: TRBJ1-2; D gene: NA; clone size: NA
CDR3 DNA: TGTGCTAGTGGTTTGGGGATACCCTACGAGCAGTACTTC; CDR3 protein: CASGLGIPYEQYF; V gene: TRBV12-5; J gene: TRBJ2-7; D gene: NA; clone size: once
CDR3 DNA: TGCGCCAGCAGTAGCTCCGGGACAGGGGGCTCCCACTCCACAGATACGCAGTATTTT; CDR3 protein: CASSSSGTGGSHSTDTQYF; V gene: TRBV10-1; J gene: TRBJ2-3; D gene: TRBD1; clone size: NA
CDR3 DNA: TGTGCCAGCAGCTCATCCGGGACTTCGGATGAGCAGTTCTTC; CDR3 protein: CASSSSGTSDEQFF; V gene: TRBV7-3; J gene: TRBJ2-1; D gene: NA; clone size: NA
CDR3 DNA: TGTGCCAGCAGCTGGACTGCCAATGAGCAGTTCTTC; CDR3 protein: CASSWTANEQFF; V gene: TRBV11-2; J gene: TRBJ2-1; D gene: NA; clone size: NA
CDR3 DNA: TGTGCCAGCAGTTTATCAGGGGGCAACTCCTACGAGCAGTACTTC; CDR3 protein: CASSLSGGNSYEQYF; V gene: TRBV27; J gene: TRBJ2-7; D gene: TRBD1; clone size: NA
CDR3 DNA: TGTGCCAGCAGTCACGCACAGGGCCGGGGATTCTACGAGCAGTACTTC; CDR3 protein: CASSHAQGRGFYEQYF; V gene: TRBV28; J gene: TRBJ2-7; D gene: NA; clone size: NA
CDR3 DNA: TGTGCCAGCAGCAAAGGCGCGGGGTTGCAGTACTTC; CDR3 protein: CASSKGAGLQYF; V gene: TRBV7-9; J gene: TRBJ2-7; D gene: NA; clone size: NA
CDR3 DNA: TGTGCCAGCAGTCCCCAGGGGGTCCCTAATGAAAAACTGTTTTTT; CDR3 protein: CASSPQGVPNEKLFF; V gene: TRBV27; J gene: TRBJ1-4; D gene: TRBD1; clone size: NA
CDR3 DNA: TGCGCCAGCAGCCAGTCGCTGGGGCACTACGAGCAGTACTTC; CDR3 protein: CASSQSLGHYEQYF; V gene: TRBV4-1; J gene: TRBJ2-7; D gene: NA; clone size: NA
CDR3 DNA: TGTGCCAGCAGCGGGATGGACAGCACAGATACGCAGTATTTT; CDR3 protein: CASSGMDSTDTQYF; V gene: TRBV7-2; J gene: TRBJ2-3; D gene: NA; clone size: NA
CDR3 DNA: TGTGCCAGCAAGCTTGGCAGGGATCGTGAAAAACTGTTTTTT; CDR3 protein: CASKLGRDREKLFF; V gene: TRBV27; J gene: TRBJ1-4; D gene: NA; clone size: NA
CDR3 DNA: TGTGCCAGCAGTACGGGACAGGGGGCTTATGAAGCTTTCTTT; CDR3 protein: CASSTGQGAYEAFF; V gene: TRBV6-1; J gene: TRBJ1-1; D gene: TRBD1; clone size: few
CDR3 DNA: TGTGCCAGCAGCCAAGGGCTAGCGGGGGACAATGAGCAGTTCTTC; CDR3 protein: CASSQGLAGDNEQFF; V gene: TRBV2; J gene: TRBJ2-1; D gene: TRBD2; clone size: NA
CDR3 DNA: TGTGCCAGCAGCCAGGATTCACCGGGACAGGGAGCTTTCTTT; CDR3 protein: CASSQDSPGQGAFF; V gene: TRBV14; J gene: TRBJ1-1; D gene: TRBD1; clone size: NA
CDR3 DNA: TGTGCCAGCAGCCCAACAGTTGTAGGACAGGGAAGCAATGAGCAGTTCTTC; CDR3 protein: CASSPTVVGQGSNEQFF; V gene: TRBV7-3; J gene: TRBJ2-1; D gene: TRBD1; clone size: NA